This T cell receptor (beta chain) was recovered during a study of human T cells and chemical hapten exposure. Across the whole study: The study traced per-sample TCR yield variation mainly to small differences in pooled library volumes.

Stated time point: healthy volunteer bleed at 2 weeks. Extraction of total RNA was performed on unfractionated whole blood. Germline V lookup: CDR1 LGHDT, CDR2 YNNKEL (reference sequence). The V end lost 1 base, the J end lost 2 bases, and 6 bases lay between the germline ends. This CDR3 is built from 13 residues. With respect to this clonotype: The antigen remains undetermined.

In the library, unique molecular identifiers were attached to individual cDNA molecules. TCRdb used MiXCR to reprocess the RACE reads, holding one entry per CDR3 protein. Altogether tens of thousands of distinct CDR3 sequences are present, about 8.6% being singletons, with the ten largest covering 2.5% to 3%. Overall study results and limits: Sensitizing with DPC caused no change in TCRs above 1 in 1000 frequency.

Sequencing was done on a sample of whole blood. The rearrangement joins TRBV3-1 to TRBJ2-7; D not certain. The origin of this receptor is a female donor in good health. Some clones in this sample may be carry-over from other donors' samples. CDR3 in amino acids: CASSQGQTYEQYF. CDR3 coding DNA: TGTGCCAGCAGCCAAGGTCAGACCTACGAGCAGTACTTC.